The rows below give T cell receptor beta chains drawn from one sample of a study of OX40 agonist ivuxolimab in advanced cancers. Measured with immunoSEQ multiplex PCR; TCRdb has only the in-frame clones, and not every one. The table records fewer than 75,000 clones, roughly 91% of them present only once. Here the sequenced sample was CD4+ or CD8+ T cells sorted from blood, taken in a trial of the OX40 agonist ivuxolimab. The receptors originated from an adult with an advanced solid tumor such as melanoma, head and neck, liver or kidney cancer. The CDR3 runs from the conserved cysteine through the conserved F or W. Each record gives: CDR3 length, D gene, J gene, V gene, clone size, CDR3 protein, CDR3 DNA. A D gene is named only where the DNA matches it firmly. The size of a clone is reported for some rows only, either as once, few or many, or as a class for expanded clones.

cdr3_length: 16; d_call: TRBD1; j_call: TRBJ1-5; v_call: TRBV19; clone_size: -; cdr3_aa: CASSIGLGGGNQPQHF; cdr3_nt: TGTGCCAGTAGTATAGGATTAGGGGGCGGCAATCAGCCCCAGCATTTT
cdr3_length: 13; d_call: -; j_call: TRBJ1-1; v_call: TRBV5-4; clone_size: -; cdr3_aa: CASSLSPSTEAFF; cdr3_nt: TGTGCCAGCAGCTTGAGCCCGAGCACTGAAGCTTTCTTT
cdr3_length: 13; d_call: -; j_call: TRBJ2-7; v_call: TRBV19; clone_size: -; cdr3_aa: CASSSDSKYEQYF; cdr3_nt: TGTGCCAGTAGTTCGGACAGCAAGTACGAGCAGTACTTC
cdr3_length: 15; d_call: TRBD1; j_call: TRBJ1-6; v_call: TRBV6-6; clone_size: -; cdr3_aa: CASSETTGDNSPLHF; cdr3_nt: TGTGCCAGCAGTGAGACCACAGGGGATAATTCACCCCTCCACTTT
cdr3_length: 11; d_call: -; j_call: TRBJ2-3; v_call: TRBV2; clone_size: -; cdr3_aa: CASSSKDTQYF; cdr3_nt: TGTGCCAGCAGTTCTAAAGATACGCAGTATTTT
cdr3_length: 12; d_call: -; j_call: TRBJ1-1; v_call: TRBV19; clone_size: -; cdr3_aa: CASSRADSEAFF; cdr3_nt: TGTGCCAGTAGTAGGGCGGACAGCGAAGCTTTCTTT
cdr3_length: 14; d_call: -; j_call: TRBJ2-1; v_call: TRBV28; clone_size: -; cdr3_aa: CASSSTFQGPEQFF; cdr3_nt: TGTGCCAGCAGCTCAACCTTCCAGGGCCCCGAGCAGTTCTTC
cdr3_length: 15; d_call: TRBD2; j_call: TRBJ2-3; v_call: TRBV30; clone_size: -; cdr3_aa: CAWSVGAGGSDTQYF; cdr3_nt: TGTGCCTGGAGTGTGGGAGCGGGAGGATCAGATACGCAGTATTTT
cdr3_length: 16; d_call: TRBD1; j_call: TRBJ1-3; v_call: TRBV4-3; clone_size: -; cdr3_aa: CASSRVQGSPGNTIYF; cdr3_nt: TGCGCCAGCAGCCGAGTACAGGGGAGCCCTGGAAACACCATATATTTT
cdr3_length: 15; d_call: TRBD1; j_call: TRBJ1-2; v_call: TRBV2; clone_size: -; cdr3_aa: CASNLDRQGGHGYTF; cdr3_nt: TGTGCCAGCAACCTAGATAGACAGGGCGGCCATGGCTACACCTTC
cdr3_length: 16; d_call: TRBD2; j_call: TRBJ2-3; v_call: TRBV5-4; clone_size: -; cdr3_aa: CASSFPSGSWSDTQYF; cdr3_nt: TGTGCCAGCAGCTTCCCTAGCGGGAGTTGGTCAGATACGCAGTATTTT
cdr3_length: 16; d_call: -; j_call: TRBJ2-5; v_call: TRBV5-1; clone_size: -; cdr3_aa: CASSLDTDTREETQYF; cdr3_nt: TGCGCCAGCAGCTTGGATACGGACACAAGGGAGGAGACCCAGTACTTC
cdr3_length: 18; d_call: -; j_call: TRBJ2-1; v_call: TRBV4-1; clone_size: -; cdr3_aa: CASSQRGGAGTSYNEQFF; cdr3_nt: TGCGCCAGCAGCCAGAGAGGGGGAGCGGGGACGTCCTACAATGAGCAGTTCTTC
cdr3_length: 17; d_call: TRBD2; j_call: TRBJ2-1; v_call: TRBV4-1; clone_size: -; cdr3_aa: CASSPRASGASYNEQFF; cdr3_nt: TGCGCCAGCAGCCCCCGCGCTAGCGGGGCCTCCTACAATGAGCAGTTCTTC
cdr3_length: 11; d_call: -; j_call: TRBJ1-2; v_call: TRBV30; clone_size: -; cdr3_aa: CAWSGLYGYTF; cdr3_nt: TGTGCCTGGAGTGGACTCTATGGCTACACCTTC
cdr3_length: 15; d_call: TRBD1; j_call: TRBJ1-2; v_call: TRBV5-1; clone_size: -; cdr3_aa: CASSPTTDRGGGYTF; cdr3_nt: TGCGCCAGCAGCCCAACTACGGACAGGGGGGGTGGCTACACCTTC
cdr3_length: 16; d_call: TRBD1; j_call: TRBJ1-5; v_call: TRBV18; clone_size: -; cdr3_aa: CASSRGQVGGNQPQHF; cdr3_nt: TGTGCCAGCTCTCGCGGACAGGTGGGGGGCAATCAGCCCCAGCATTTT
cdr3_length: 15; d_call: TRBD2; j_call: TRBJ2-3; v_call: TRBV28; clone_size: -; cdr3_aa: CASSSDSGGGDTQYF; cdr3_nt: TGTGCCAGCAGTTCCGACAGCGGGGGGGGAGATACGCAGTATTTT
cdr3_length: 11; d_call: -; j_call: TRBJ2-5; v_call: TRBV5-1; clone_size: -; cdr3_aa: CASSLLETQYF; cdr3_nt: TGCGCCAGCAGCTTACTAGAGACCCAGTACTTC
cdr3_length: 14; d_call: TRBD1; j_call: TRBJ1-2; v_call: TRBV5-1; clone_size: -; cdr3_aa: CASSTGTEIHGYTF; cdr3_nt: TGCGCCAGCAGCACCGGGACAGAGATTCATGGCTACACCTTC
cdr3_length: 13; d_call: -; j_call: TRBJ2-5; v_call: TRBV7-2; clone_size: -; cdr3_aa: CASSSVIQETQYF; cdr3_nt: TGTGCCAGCAGCTCAGTAATCCAAGAGACCCAGTACTTC
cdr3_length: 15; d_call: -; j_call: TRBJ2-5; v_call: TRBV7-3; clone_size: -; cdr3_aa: CASSLQPGPQETQYF; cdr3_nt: TGTGCCAGCAGCCTCCAACCGGGACCCCAAGAGACCCAGTACTTC
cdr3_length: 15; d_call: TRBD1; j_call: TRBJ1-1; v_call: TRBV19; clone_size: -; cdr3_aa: CASRTSGTGAIEAFF; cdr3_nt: TGTGCCAGTAGGACATCCGGGACAGGGGCAATTGAAGCTTTCTTT
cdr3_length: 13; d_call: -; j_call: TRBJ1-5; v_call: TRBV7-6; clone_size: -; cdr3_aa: CASSLHSNQPQHF; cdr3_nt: TGTGCCAGCAGCTTACACAGCAATCAGCCCCAGCATTTT
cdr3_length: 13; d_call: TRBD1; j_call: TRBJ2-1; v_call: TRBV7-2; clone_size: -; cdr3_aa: CASSLGTGDEQFF; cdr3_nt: TGTGCCAGCAGCTTAGGGACAGGGGATGAGCAGTTCTTC
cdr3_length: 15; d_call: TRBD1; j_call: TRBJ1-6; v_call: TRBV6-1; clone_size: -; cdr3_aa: CASSELQGAGSPLHF; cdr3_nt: TGTGCCAGCAGTGAACTACAGGGGGCAGGTTCACCCCTCCACTTT
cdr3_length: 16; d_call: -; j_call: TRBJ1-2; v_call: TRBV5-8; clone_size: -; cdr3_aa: CASSLGPQRPNYGYTF; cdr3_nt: TGTGCCAGCAGCTTGGGGCCGCAGAGACCGAACTATGGCTACACCTTC
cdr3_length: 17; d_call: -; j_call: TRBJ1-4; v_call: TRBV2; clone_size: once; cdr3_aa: CASSPTATAQRGEKLFF; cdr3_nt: TGTGCCAGCAGCCCAACCGCCACGGCACAGCGGGGGGAAAAACTGTTTTTT
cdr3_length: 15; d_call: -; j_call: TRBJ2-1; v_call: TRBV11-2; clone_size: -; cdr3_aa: CASSSSRGRDNEQFF; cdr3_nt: TGTGCCAGCAGCTCCTCCAGGGGGAGGGACAATGAGCAGTTCTTC
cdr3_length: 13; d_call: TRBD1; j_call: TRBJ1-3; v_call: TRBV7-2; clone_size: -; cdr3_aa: CASSPGQGKTIYF; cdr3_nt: TGTGCCAGCAGCCCGGGACAGGGGAAAACCATATATTTT
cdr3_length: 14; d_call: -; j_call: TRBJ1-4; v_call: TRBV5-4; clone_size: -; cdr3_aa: CASSLGITNEKLFF; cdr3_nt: TGTGCCAGCAGCTTGGGGATAACTAATGAAAAACTGTTTTTT
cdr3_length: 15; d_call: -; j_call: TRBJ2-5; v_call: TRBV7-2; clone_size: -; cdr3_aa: CASSSPLGGQETQYF; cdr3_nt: TGTGCCAGCAGCTCGCCTTTAGGGGGTCAAGAGACCCAGTACTTC
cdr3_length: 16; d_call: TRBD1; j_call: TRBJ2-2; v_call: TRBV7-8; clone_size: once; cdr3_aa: CASRARETGSAGELFF; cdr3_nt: TGTGCCAGCAGGGCCCGTGAGACAGGGTCCGCCGGGGAGCTGTTTTTT
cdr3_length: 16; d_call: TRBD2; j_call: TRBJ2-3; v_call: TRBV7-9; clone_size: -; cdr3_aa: CASSLPSLAGVDTQYF; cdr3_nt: TGTGCCAGCAGCTTACCCAGTCTAGCGGGGGTTGATACGCAGTATTTT
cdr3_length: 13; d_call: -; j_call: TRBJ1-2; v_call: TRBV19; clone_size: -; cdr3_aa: CASWSRDFGGYTF; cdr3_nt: TGTGCCAGTTGGTCCCGGGACTTTGGTGGCTACACCTTC
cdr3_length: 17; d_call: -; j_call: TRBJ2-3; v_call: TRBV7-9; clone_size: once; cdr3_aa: CASSLGSPGLATDTQYF; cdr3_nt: TGTGCCAGCAGCTTAGGCTCCCCGGGACTTGCCACAGATACGCAGTATTTT
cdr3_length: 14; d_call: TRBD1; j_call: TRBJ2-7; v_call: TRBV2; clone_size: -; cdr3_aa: CASRPTLRGREQYF; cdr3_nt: TGTGCCAGCAGGCCGACCCTGAGGGGGCGGGAGCAGTACTTC
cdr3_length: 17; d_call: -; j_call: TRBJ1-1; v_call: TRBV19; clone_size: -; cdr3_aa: CASSMWRGRDVGTEAFF; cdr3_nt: TGTGCCAGTAGTATGTGGAGGGGCAGGGACGTGGGCACTGAAGCTTTCTTT
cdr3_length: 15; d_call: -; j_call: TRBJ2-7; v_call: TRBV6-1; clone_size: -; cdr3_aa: CASSWNPGPEGEQYF; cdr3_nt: TGTGCCAGCAGTTGGAACCCGGGACCGGAGGGCGAGCAGTACTTC
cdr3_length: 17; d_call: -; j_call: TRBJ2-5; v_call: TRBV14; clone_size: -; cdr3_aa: CASSQRFLAEPQETQYF; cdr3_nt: TGTGCCAGCAGCCAGAGGTTTTTAGCGGAGCCGCAAGAGACCCAGTACTTC
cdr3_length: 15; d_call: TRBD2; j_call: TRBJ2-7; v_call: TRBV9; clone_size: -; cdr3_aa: CASSASSGDSNEQYF; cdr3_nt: TGTGCCAGCAGCGCCTCTAGCGGGGATTCCAACGAGCAGTACTTC
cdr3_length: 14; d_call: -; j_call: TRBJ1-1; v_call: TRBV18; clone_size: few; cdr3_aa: CASSPGHTNTEAFF; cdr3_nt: TGTGCCAGCTCACCGGGACATACGAACACTGAAGCTTTCTTT
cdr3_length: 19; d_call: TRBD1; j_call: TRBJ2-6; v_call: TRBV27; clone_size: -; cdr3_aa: CASSLSEGQAGAGANVLTF; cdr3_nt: TGTGCCAGCAGTTTAAGTGAAGGACAGGCCGGGGCTGGGGCCAACGTCCTGACTTTC
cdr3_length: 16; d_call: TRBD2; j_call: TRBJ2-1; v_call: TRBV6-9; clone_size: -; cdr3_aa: CASRNSGRAQGNEQFF; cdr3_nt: TGTGCCAGCAGGAACAGCGGGAGGGCCCAGGGCAATGAGCAGTTCTTC
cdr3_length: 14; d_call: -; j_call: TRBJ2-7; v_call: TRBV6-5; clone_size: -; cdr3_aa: CASSDVGRPYEQYF; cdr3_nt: TGTGCCAGCAGTGACGTAGGGCGCCCCTACGAGCAGTACTTC
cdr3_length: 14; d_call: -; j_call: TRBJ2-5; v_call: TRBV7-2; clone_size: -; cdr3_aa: CASSSLGVQETQYF; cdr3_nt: TGTGCCAGCAGCTCATTAGGGGTCCAAGAGACCCAGTACTTC
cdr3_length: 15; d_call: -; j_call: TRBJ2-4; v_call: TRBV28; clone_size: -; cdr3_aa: CASNAGLPGGNIQYF; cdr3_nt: TGTGCCAGCAACGCCGGTCTCCCTGGGGGAAACATTCAGTACTTC
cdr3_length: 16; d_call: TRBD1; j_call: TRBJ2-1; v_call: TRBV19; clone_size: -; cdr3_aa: CASSARQGALGNEQFF; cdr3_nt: TGTGCCAGTAGTGCACGACAGGGGGCCCTAGGGAATGAGCAGTTCTTC
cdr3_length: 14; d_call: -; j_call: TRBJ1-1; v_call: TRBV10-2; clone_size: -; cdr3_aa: CASLRGTQNTEAFF; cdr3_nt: TGCGCCAGCCTCCGGGGGACCCAGAACACTGAAGCTTTCTTT
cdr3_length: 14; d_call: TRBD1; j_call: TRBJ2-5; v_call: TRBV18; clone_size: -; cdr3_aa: CASSQQGLQETQYF; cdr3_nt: TGTGCCAGCTCACAACAGGGGTTGCAGGAGACCCAGTACTTC
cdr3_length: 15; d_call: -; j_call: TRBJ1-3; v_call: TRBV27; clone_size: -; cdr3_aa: CASSLFGDPGNTIYF; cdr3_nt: TGTGCCAGCAGTTTATTTGGGGACCCTGGAAACACCATATATTTT